This T cell receptor beta chain was identified during a study of shared clonotypes between healthy human individuals. Study-level results: Relative to memory subsets, naive subsets generally showed larger estimated richness. Non-shared clonotypes were found to have lower generation probabilities than the clonotypes that were shared by all four of the sorted-subset donors.

CDR3 length: 11 residues. Trimming removed 8 bases at V and 8 bases at J, with 11 bases between. CDR1 LGHNA and CDR2 YSLEER come from the germline V gene. Only in-frame clones appear in the TCRdb table, and some are missing; sequencing was by immunoSEQ multiplex PCR. This sample has roughly 170,000 clones, with about 68% found just once. As for this clone: Its cognate antigen is unknown.

The source is a man younger than 40 in good health. Material: memory CD4+ T cells sorted from blood. Stated subset: CD45RA-negative fraction. The V gene is TRBV4-3, the J gene TRBJ2-3, with a possible D match to TRBD1 (5 bases). CDR3 DNA: TGCGCCAGCGGGGCCCAGGGTACGCAGTATTTT. Encoded protein: CASGAQGTQYF.